This T cell receptor (beta chain) was observed in a study of T cells in Graves' hyperthyroidism and ophthalmopathy. Overall study results and limits: Clonotypes that were expanded in thyroid above 0.001 mostly appeared in blood too. A model of 13 V-J features distinguished ophthalmopathy from stable hyperthyroidism.

Per germline, CDR1 MNHNS and CDR2 SASEGT. There are 14 residues in the CDR3. These patients, aged 18 to 65, had recently diagnosed hyperthyroidism lasting under 2 months. PBMCs were collected from an approximately 9.4 ml volume of fresh peripheral blood. TCR beta CDR3 region amplification was performed from RNA transcripts. A set of HTBI primers served as the primers for a first-round RT-PCR of the TCR CDR3. TCRdb redid the calling of the multiplex PCR reads with MiXCR, one entry per CDR3 protein. The sample carries approximately 430,000 distinct CDR3 sequences, around 16% recorded once. Comments on this clonotype: Its antigen is currently unknown. One end of the junction varies from germline; a read error may be responsible.

The receptor was isolated from a woman aged 18-29 years with Graves' hyperthyroidism. The rearrangement joins TRBV6-1 to TRBJ2-7, with a possible D match to TRBD2 (5 bases). What was sequenced was blood. CDR3 nucleotides: TGTGCCAGCAGCGAAGCAGGACTGTTTCCCGAGCAGTACTTC. Protein sequence: CASSEAGLFPEQYF.